This T cell receptor beta chain was sequenced in a study of human T cells and chemical hapten exposure (dated by TCRdb to about 2021). Looking at the study overall: For sensitization, 2% DPC in acetone was applied to a roughly 2 cm by roughly 2 cm area of upper inner arm skin. Weekly therapeutic DPC doses were additionally applied to the scalp of patients throughout the approximately 25-week study period. Patch testing was done on the upper back using Finn chambers containing 0.01% DPC, and results were scored after 6 days according to International Contact Dermatitis Research Group standards. Most of the patients in the cohort were female, and the cohort covered alopecia areata with under or over 50% scalp involvement, alopecia totalis and alopecia universalis. Libraries were pooled for sequencing, and per-sample TCR yields varied mainly because of small differences in library volumes within the pool. The study tracked peripheral blood TCR repertoire changes in vivo during primary and secondary sensitization to the hapten diphenylcyclopropenone (DPC) in alopecia patients. Patient blood was sampled pre-sensitization (week 0) and at 2, 6 and about 24 weeks after DPC sensitization. Roughly 30 alopecia patients provided blood for TCR sequencing at one to four time points (pre-sensitization, 2, 6 and 24 weeks).

A distance of 15 bases separates the germline ends of V and J, which lose 3 bases and 0 bases respectively. Reading the germline V gene (reference sequence) gives CDR1 LNHDA and CDR2 SQIVND. The CDR3 sequence holds 17 residues, the cysteine and phenylalanine included. CDR3 DNA is the only sequence kept; it has 51 bases, read in frame from the first base. The sample's time point label, in plain terms: patch test 3, about 24 weeks after DPC sensitization. Per the publication, the treatment or condition label means: therapeutic diphenylcyclopropenone sensitization with weekly scalp DPC. Blood at each patch-test visit was drawn before the patch test was applied. Patients were eligible if aged 18 to 70, diagnosed with alopecia and judged suitable for DPC therapy, and pregnant patients were excluded. Unfractionated whole blood was collected in Tempus Blood RNA tubes, and total RNA was extracted from that blood.

What the research found in general, with its limitations: All patients had alopecia, a presumed autoimmune disease, so their immune response might differ from that of healthy individuals. Significantly more large CDR3 similarity clusters were formed by expanded TCRs than by pre-sensitization or healthy control sets, consistent with antigen-driven responses. DPC sensitization did not change how many TCRs were above 1 in 1000 frequency, and no evidence was found of alterations in global repertoire structure. Repeated subsampling changed both the strength of the expansion versus patch-test correlation and the threshold at which the correlation became significant. Patch test score correlated positively with the number of PT1 expanded TCRs, reaching significance at thresholds 8, 16 and 32 but not at 4.

To prepare the library, RACE was applied. Instrument used: NextSeq 500. During library preparation, unique molecular identifiers were attached to individual cDNA molecules so that TCRs could be counted in a quantitative, reproducible way. From each blood RNA sample, both TCR alpha and TCR beta chains were sequenced. As for the authors' bioinformatics: The median number of TCRs per sample was some 100,000, ranging from roughly 20,000 to 690,600. V, J and CDR3 annotation of the TCR reads was carried out using the Decombinator software suite. To make PS versus PT1 abundance plots, every sample was subsampled to the same number of TCRs (28,000). Expanded TCRs were defined as absent before sensitization and observed at least eight times at the 2-week time point. The public reads were reprocessed in TCRdb via fastp at Q25 and MiXCR, keeping in-frame beta chains. Identical CDR3 proteins give one entry, which carries the most common genes and DNA. What appears here as the V and J calls and clone size reflects TCRdb's work, not the paper's. The sample table holds tens of thousands of distinct CDR3 sequences, of which 9.9% were seen once. The ten top clones hold 16% of the sample.

As regards this clonotype: Its antigen target is currently unknown. Base qualities are missing; no much larger clone stands one base away.

This TCR derives from a woman aged 40 to 50 with alopecia areata. Some clones in this sample may be carry-over from other donors' samples. The starting material was whole blood, obtained in connection with sensitization to the hapten diphenylcyclopropenone (DPC). The V and J genes are TRBV19 and TRBJ1-5; the D region possibly corresponds to TRBD1 (6 bases align). This receptor carries the CDR3 CASSIPWGDISNQPQHF. The nucleotide sequence reads TGTGCCAGTAGTATCCCCTGGGGGGACATTAGCAATCAGCCCCAGCATTTT.